One sample yielded the 5 T cell receptor beta chains listed below, sequenced in a study of blood T cell repertoires in COVID-19 (TCRdb year 2020). Library creation used the immunoSEQ multiplex PCR assay. TCRdb stores this immuneACCESS table with in-frame sequences only. Part of the clones is absent; in the studies checked, under half of the shortfall reflects unresolved V genes, and no reason is known for the rest. This sample comprises 35,000 to 40,000 clones, nearly 90% of them detected only once. The ten largest make up roughly 5% of the sample. Sequenced material: peripheral blood. These receptors were obtained from a man between 60 and 70 years old with COVID-19, enrolled during active disease.

The rearrangement joins TRBV28 to TRBJ2-2, with D uncertain. Germline CDR1 and CDR2: MDHEN and SYDVKM. Trimming stripped 4 bases from V and 4 bases from J, with 19 bases between. The CDR3 is 17 amino acids. The DNA for the CDR3 is TGTGCCAGCAGTTCACCCACAGACCCCCGCGTCACCGGGGAGCTGTTTTTT. This sequence encodes CASSSPTDPRVTGELFF.

The chain is built from TRBV6-6 and TRBJ2-3, with no clear D. CDR3 length: 12 residues. The V end lost 5 bases, the J end lost 4 bases, and 7 bases lay between the germline ends. The germline CDR1 and CDR2 sequences are MNHNY and SVGAGI (reference sequence). The CDR3 nucleotides are TGTGCCAGCAGTGACGACTCAGATACGCAGTATTTT. Its protein product is CASSDDSDTQYF.

The table lists this clone with a count of one. The rearrangement uses TRBV29-1 and TRBJ1-5, with 7 bases matching TRBD1. This CDR3 comprises 15 residues. V was pared by 6 bases and J by 7 bases, with 15 bases of the junction left unmatched. Germline V lookup: CDR1 SQVTM, CDR2 ANQGSEA. CDR3: CSVMDTGASEQPQHF. CDR3 coding DNA: TGCAGCGTCATGGACACAGGGGCGTCGGAGCAGCCCCAGCATTTT.

The chain combines TRBV3-1 (or the pseudogene TRBV3-2) with TRBJ2-5, with 13 bases aligning to TRBD2. CDR1 is LGHDT and CDR2 is YNNKEL in the germline V gene (reference sequence). V lost 4 bases to trimming and J lost 5 bases; unmatched junction nucleotides: 4. The CDR3 has 15 amino acids. Here the CDR3 DNA reads TGTGCCAGCAGCCCGACTAGCGGGAGGTATGAGACCCAGTACTTC. It encodes CASSPTSGRYETQYF.

The J gene is TRBJ1-3, the V gene TRBV6-5, with a tentative D call TRBD1 (5 bases). This CDR3 region has 15 residues. Trimming took off 7 bases at V and 3 bases at J, with 16 bases between the two ends. CDR1 is MNHEY, CDR2 SVGAGI, per germline. The CDR3 nucleotides read TGTGCCAGCAAGGACCCCAGGGCGAGTGGAAACACCATATATTTT. Translated, it gives CASKDPRASGNTIYF.